This TCR beta chain appears in the sequencing data of a study of T cells of healthy individuals. MiXCR was run by TCRdb on the 5' RACE reads, yielding one entry per CDR3 protein. The sample has nearly 100,000 distinct CDR3 sequences; roughly 15% are singletons. Germline V gene sequence: CDR1 SSHAT, CDR2 FNYEAQ (reference sequence). CDR3 length: 14 residues. With respect to this clonotype: Compared with germline, one end of the junction differs, possibly owing to a read error.

This receptor was taken from a human donor in good health. The V and J genes are TRBV7-7 and TRBJ2-1; unclear D gene. Here the CDR3 DNA reads TGTGCTAGCAGCTTAGTTTCTTCCAAGGGTGAGCAGTTCTTC. Amino acid sequence: CASSLVSSKGEQFF.